This TCR beta chain was observed in a study of blood T cell repertoires in COVID-19. Study details: T cells, B-cell-depleted T cells, or PBMCs provided the cDNA or gDNA that served as material.

The CDR3 extends over 12 amino acids. Trimming pared 3 bases from V and 5 bases from J, leaving 10 bases between. Germline V gene lookup returns CDR1 DFQATT and CDR2 SNEGSKA (reference sequence). In the authors' methods: Counts of nucleated cells, estimated from reference gene primer amplification, were obtained. Assay used: immunoSEQ multiplex PCR; TCRdb lists only in-frame clones, some missing. V, J and clone size are taken as reported in that table, and D and trimming were inferred from the DNA itself. The profile shows around 290,000 clones, 70% to 90% of them singletons. The gene calls are TRBV20-1 and TRBJ1-1; D not resolved. Sequenced sample: peripheral blood. This TCR was sampled from a woman in her 50s who had recovered from COVID-19. CDR3: CSASLSATEAFF. CDR3 DNA: TGCAGTGCTAGTTTAAGTGCGACTGAAGCTTTCTTT.